This T cell receptor beta chain appears in the sequencing data of a study of blood T cell repertoires in COVID-19. Sequenced by immunoSEQ multiplex PCR; TCRdb stores in-frame clones only, minus some. The data show some 97,000 clones, about 77% seen once. Germline loops: CDR1 LNHNV, CDR2 YYDKDF (reference sequence). Unmatched junction bases numbered 8, after V lost 5 bases and J lost 3 bases. This CDR3 spans 16 amino acids. The rearrangement uses TRBV15 and TRBJ2-2, with 8 positions matching TRBD1. The sequencing input was peripheral blood. The TCR comes from a man aged 65 to 85 with active or convalescent COVID-19. CDR3 residues: CATSHRGRWDTGELFF. CDR3 coding DNA: TGTGCCACCAGCCACAGGGGGAGATGGGACACCGGGGAGCTGTTTTTT.